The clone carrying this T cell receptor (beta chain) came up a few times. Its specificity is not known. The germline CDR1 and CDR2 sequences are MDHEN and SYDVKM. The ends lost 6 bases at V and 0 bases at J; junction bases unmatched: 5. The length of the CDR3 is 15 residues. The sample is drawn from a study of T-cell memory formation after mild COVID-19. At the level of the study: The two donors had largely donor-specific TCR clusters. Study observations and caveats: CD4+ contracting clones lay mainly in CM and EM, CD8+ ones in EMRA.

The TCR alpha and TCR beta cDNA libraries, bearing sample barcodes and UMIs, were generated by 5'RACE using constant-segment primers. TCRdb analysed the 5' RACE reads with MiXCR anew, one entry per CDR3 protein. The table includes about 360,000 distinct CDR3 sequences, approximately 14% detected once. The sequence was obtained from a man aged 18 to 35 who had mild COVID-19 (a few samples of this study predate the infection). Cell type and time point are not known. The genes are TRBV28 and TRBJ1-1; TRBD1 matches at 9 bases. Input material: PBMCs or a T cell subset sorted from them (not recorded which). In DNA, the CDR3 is TGTGCCAGCAGCCAACAGGGGGCTTTGAACACTGAAGCTTTCTTT. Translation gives CASSQQGALNTEAFF.